This T cell receptor (beta chain) originates from a study of graft-versus-host responses after intestinal transplantation. This table comes from immunoSEQ multiplex PCR, and its TCRdb copy is limited to in-frame clones, with some not included. The sample lists some 100,000 clones, 80% to 95% seen once, with approximately 0.064% in the top ten. With regard to this clone: Its antigen is undetermined.

Trimming pared 7 bases from V and 7 bases from J, leaving 13 bases between. Germline values: CDR1 SQVTM, CDR2 ANQGSEA. CDR3 length: 11 residues. This sequence joins TRBV29-1 and TRBJ2-5, with D possibly TRBD1 on 5 matching bases. This specimen was unstimulated CD8+ T cells sorted from spleen or lymph node cells, taken before transplant. This clonotype originated in a human donor who was the organ donor for an intestinal transplant. CDR3 protein: CSAPLRGTQYF. The CDR3 nucleotides read TGCAGCGCCCCCCTTAGGGGGACCCAGTACTTC.